The TCR beta chain under discussion was sequenced for a study of cytomegalovirus exposure and HLA in healthy donors. Study-level background: The 120 validation repertoires matched the 650 to 850 first-cohort repertoires in platform, a later analysis reported.

Using immunoSEQ multiplex PCR, the repertoire was profiled, and TCRdb retains in-frame clones only, with some absent. In the table there are 150,000 to 200,000 clones, 88% of which are singletons. The study, taken as a whole, reports: Confirmation was obtained in vitro that a few CMV-associated chains are specific for CMV antigens. The majority of TCR sequences were rare, yet some public TCRs appeared in many donors.

The donors were part of the validation cohort, which consisted of 120 subjects and was separate from the first cohort of several hundred subjects. The CDR3 is 16 residues long. The trim removed 1 base at V and 6 bases at J, leaving 8 bases unmatched. The V gene's germline CDR1 is MNHEY and CDR2 SMNVEV (reference sequence). A word on this clone: Its antigen remains unidentified.

The receptor's source is a young man in good health and CMV-seronegative. The chain uses TRBV27 and TRBJ2-1; the match to TRBD2 covers 8 bases. Material for sequencing was PBMCs. As DNA, the CDR3 is TGTGCCAGCAGTTTATTGGGCGGGGGGCAGGGCAATGAGCAGTTCTTC. Its translation: CASSLLGGGQGNEQFF.